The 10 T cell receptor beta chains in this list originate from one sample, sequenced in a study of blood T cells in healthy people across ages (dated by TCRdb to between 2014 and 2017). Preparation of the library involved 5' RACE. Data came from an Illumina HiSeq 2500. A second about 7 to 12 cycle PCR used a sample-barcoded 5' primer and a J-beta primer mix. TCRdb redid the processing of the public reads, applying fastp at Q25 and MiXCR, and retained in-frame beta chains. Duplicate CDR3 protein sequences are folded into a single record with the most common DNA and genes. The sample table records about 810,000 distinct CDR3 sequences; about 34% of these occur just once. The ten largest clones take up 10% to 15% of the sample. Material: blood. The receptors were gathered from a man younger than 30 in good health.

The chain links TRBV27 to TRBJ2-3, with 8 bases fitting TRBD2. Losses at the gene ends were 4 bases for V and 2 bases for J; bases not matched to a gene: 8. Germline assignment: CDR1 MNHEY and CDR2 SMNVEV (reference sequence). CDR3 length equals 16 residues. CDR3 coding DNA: TGTGCCAGCAGTTACGGGGCGGGGGGCTTCACAGATACGCAGTATTTT. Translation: CASSYGAGGFTDTQYF.

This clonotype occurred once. The CDR3 is CASSYYESTSEKLFF. CDR3 DNA: TGTGCCAGCAGTTACTACGAGAGTACTAGCGAAAAACTGTTTTTT. The rearrangement uses TRBV6-5 and TRBJ1-4; D gene unclear. The CDR3 has 15 amino acids. The germline CDR1 and CDR2 sequences are MNHEY and SVGAGI. V lost 1 base and J lost 8, with 14 bases in between.

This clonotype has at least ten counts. CDR3 loop: CASSPQLAGGLNEQFF. CDR3 DNA: TGTGCCAGCAGCCCTCAACTAGCGGGGGGCCTAAATGAGCAGTTCTTC. The chain has TRBV7-2 and TRBJ2-1; 12 nucleotides align to TRBD2. This CDR3 has 16 amino acids. The J segment lost 7 bases and the V segment lost 5 bases, leaving 9 bases of the junction unmatched. Germline V lookup: CDR1 SGHTA, CDR2 FQGNSA.

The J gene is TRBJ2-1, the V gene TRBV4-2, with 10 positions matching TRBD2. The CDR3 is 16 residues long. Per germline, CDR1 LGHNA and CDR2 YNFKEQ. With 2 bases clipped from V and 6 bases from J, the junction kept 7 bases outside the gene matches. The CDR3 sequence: CASSQTSGGGSNEQFF. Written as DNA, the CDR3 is TGTGCCAGCAGCCAAACCAGCGGGGGGGGCAGCAATGAGCAGTTCTTC.

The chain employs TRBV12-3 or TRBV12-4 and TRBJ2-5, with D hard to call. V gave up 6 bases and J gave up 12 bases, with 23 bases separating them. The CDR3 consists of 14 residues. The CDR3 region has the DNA TGTGCCAGCAGGACATTCCCATTGGACCCGCCGGAGTACTTC. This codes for CASRTFPLDPPEYF.

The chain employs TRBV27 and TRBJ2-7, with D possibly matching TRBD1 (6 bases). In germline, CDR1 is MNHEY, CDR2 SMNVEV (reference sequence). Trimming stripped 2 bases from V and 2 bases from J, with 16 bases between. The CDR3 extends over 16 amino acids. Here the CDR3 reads CASSLSSGWTAYEQYF. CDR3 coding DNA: TGTGCCAGCAGTTTAAGCTCCGGGTGGACAGCCTACGAGCAGTACTTC.

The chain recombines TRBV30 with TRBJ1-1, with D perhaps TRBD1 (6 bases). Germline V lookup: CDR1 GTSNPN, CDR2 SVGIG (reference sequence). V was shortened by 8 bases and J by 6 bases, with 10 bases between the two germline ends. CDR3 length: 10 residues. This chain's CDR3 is CAGGRAEAFF. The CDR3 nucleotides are TGTGCCGGGGGGCGTGCTGAAGCTTTCTTT.

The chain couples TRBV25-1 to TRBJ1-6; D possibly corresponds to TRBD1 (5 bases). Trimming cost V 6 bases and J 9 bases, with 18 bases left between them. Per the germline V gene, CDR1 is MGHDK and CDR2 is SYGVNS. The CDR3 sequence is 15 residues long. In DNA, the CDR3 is TGTGCCAGCAGCCAGGGTATTGCGTATGGTTCACCCCTCCACTTT. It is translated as CASSQGIAYGSPLHF.

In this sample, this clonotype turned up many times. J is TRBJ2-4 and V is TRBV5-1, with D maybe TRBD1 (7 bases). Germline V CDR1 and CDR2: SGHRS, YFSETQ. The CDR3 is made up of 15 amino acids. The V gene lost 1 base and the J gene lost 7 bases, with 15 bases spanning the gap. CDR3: CASSLRAGGFNIQYF. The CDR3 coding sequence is TGCGCCAGCAGCTTGAGGGCAGGGGGGTTCAACATTCAGTACTTC.

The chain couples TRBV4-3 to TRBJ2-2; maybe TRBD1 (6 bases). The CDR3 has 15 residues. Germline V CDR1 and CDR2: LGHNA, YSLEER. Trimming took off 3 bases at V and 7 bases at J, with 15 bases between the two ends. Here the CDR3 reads CASSQGHSRSGELFF. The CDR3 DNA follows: TGCGCCAGCAGCCAGGGACATTCACGGAGCGGGGAGCTGTTTTTT.